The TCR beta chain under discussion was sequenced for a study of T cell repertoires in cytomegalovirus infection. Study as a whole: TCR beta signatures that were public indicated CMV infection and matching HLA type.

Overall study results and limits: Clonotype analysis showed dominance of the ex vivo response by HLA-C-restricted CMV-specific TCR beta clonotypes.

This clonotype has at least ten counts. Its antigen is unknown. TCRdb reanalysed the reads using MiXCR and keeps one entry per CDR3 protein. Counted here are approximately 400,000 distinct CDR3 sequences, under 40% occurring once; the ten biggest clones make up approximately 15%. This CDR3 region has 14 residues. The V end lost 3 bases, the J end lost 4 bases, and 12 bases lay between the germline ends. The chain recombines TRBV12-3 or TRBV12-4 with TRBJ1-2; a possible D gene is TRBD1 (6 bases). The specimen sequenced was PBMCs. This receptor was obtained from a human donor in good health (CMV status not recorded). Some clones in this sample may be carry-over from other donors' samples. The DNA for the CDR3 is TGTGCCAGCAGTTTCAGGGGACCTCCCTATGGCTACACCTTC. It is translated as CASSFRGPPYGYTF.